This record looks at one T cell receptor (beta chain) sequence and its context. What it recognizes is unknown. The sample is drawn from a study of long-term antiretroviral therapy in people with HIV. Study information: Samples collected earliest predate the 2015 immediate-ART recommendation by about a decade. Study findings and constraints: Diversity remained lower than transplant donor controls, even though it increased after ART.

Every participant gave one or more pre-ART and two or more post-ART PBMC samples. Every specimen held between 1-10 million cryopreserved PBMC. These were thawed and washed before DNA extraction. At the survey level, the v3.0 immunoSEQ assay was run. The method was immunoSEQ multiplex PCR; TCRdb's version includes in-frame clones alone and lacks a portion of them. The sample lists under 30,000 clones; 80% to 90% were seen once. The germline gives CDR1 SGHTA, CDR2 FQGNSA. The ends were cut back, 1 base at V and 6 bases at J, with 11 bases in the middle. This CDR3 is built from 14 residues. The sequence derives from a young man with HIV. V and J are TRBV7-2 and TRBJ2-3; D may be TRBD1 or TRBD2 (5 bases each). This sample comprised unsorted PBMCs, obtained 3 years after starting antiretroviral therapy. The CDR3 loop is CASSLVGTEDTQYF. CDR3 in DNA: TGTGCCAGCAGCTTAGTGGGGACCGAGGATACGCAGTATTTT.